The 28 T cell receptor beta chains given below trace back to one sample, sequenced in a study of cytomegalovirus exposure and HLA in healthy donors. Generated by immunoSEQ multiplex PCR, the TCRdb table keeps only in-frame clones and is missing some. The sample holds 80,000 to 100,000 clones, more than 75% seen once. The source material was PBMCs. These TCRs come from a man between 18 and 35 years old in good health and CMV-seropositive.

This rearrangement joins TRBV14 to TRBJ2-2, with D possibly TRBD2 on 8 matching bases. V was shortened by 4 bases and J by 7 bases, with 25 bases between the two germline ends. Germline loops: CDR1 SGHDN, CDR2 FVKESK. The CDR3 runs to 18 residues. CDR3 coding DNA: TGTGCCAGCAGCCTCGGGACAGCCAGCGGGAGAGGGCGCGGGGAGCTGTTTTTT. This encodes CASSLGTASGRGRGELFF.

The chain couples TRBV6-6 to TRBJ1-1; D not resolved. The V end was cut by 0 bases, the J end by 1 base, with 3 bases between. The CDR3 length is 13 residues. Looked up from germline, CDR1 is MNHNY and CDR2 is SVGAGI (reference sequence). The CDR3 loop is CASSYSRNTEAFF. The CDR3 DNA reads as TGTGCCAGCAGTTACTCGAGGAACACTGAAGCTTTCTTT.

For the CDR3, the DNA is TGTGCCAGCACCTTGGGGGACACCCTGAACACTGAAGCTTTCTTT. Encoded protein: CASTLGDTLNTEAFF. V and J are TRBV28 and TRBJ1-1, with D perhaps TRBD1 (6 bases). V lost 7 bases, J lost 0 bases, and 15 bases lay in between. CDR3 size: 15 residues. Germline CDR1 MDHEN, CDR2 SYDVKM. Drawing the rest from reference TRBV28 and TRBJ1-1, the complete variable domain is DVKVTQSSRYLVKRTGEKVFLECVQDMDHENMFWYRQDPGLGLRLIYFSYDVKMKEKGDIPEGYSVSREKKERFSLILESASTNQTSMYLCASTLGDTLNTEAFFGQGTRLTVV.

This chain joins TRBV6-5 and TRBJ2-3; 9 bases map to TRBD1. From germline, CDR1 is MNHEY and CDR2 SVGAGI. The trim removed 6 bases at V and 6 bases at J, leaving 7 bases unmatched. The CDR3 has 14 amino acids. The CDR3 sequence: CASRLQGAFDTQYF. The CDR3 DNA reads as TGTGCCAGCAGATTACAGGGGGCTTTTGATACGCAGTATTTT.

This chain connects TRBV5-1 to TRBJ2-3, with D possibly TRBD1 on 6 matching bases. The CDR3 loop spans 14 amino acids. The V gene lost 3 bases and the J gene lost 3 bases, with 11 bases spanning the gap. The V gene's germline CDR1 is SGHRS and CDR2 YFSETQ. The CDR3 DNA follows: TGCGCCAGCAGCTCGGACAGACCGACAGATACGCAGTATTTT. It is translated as CASSSDRPTDTQYF.

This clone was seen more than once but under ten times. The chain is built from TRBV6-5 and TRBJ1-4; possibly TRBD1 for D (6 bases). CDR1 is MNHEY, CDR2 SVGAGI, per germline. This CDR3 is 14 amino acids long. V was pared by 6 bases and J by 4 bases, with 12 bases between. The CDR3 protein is CASSRDRFNEKLFF. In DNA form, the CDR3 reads TGTGCCAGCAGCCGCGACAGGTTTAATGAAAAACTGTTTTTT.

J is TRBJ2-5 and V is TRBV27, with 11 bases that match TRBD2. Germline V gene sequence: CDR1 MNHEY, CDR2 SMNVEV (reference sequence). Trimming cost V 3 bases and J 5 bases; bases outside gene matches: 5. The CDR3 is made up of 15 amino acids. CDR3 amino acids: CASSFSGRALETQYF. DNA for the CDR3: TGTGCCAGCAGTTTTAGCGGGAGGGCCTTGGAGACCCAGTACTTC.

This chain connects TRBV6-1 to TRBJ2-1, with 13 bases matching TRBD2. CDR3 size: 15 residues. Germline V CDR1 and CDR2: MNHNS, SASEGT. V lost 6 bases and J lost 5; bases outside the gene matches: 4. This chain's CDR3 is CASRDGLAGDNEQFF. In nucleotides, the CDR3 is TGTGCCAGCAGGGATGGACTAGCGGGGGACAATGAGCAGTTCTTC.

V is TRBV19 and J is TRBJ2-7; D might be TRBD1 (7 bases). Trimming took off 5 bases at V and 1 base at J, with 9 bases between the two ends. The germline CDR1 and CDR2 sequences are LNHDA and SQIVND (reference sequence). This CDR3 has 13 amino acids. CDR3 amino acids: CASSAGQSYEQYF. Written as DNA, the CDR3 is TGTGCCAGTAGTGCGGGACAGTCCTACGAGCAGTACTTC. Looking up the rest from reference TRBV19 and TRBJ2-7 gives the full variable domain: DGGITQSPKYLFRKEGQNVTLSCEQNLNHDAMYWYRQDPGQGLRLIYYSQIVNDFQKGDIAEGYSVSREKKESFPLTVTSAQKNPTAFYLCASSAGQSYEQYFGPGTRLTVT.

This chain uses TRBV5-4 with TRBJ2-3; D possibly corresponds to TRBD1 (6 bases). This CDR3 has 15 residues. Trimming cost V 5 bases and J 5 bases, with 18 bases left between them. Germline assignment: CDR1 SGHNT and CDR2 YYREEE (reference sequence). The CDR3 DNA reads TGTGCCAGCAGTTTCGGGACATTGCAGTTAGATACGCAGTATTTT. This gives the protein CASSFGTLQLDTQYF.

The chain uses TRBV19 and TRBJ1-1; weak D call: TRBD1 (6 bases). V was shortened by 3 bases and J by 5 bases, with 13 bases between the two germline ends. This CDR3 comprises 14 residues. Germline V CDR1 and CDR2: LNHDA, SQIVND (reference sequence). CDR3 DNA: TGTGCCAGTAGTATGGGGGGGCGGAGTACTGAAGCTTTCTTT. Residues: CASSMGGRSTEAFF.

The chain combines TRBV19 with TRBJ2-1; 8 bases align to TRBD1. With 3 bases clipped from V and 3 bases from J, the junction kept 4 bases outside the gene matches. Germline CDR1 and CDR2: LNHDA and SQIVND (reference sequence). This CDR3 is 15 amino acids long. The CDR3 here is CASSIQGADYNEQFF. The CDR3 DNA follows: TGTGCCAGTAGTATTCAGGGGGCGGACTACAATGAGCAGTTCTTC. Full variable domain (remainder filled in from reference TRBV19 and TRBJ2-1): DGGITQSPKYLFRKEGQNVTLSCEQNLNHDAMYWYRQDPGQGLRLIYYSQIVNDFQKGDIAEGYSVSREKKESFPLTVTSAQKNPTAFYLCASSIQGADYNEQFFGPGTRLTVL.

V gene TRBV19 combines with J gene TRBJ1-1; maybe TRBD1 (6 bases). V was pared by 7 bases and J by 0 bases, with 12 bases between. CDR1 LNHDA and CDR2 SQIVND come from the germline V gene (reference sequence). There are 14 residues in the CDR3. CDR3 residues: CASTMQGMNTEAFF. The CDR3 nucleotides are TGTGCCAGTACCATGCAGGGGATGAACACTGAAGCTTTCTTT.

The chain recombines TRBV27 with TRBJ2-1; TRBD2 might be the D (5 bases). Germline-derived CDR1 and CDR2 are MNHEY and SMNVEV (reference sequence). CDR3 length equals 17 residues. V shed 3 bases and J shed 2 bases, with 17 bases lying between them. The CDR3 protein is CASSFNFVRRAYNEQFF. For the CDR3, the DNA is TGTGCCAGCAGTTTTAACTTCGTCCGGCGGGCCTACAATGAGCAGTTCTTC.

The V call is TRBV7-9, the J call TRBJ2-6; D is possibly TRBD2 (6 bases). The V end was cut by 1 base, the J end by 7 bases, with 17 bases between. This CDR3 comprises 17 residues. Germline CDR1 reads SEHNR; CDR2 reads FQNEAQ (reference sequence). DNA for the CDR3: TGTGCCAGCAGCTTAGAGGGGTTTTTGGGGGGTGCCAACGTCCTGACTTTC. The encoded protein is CASSLEGFLGGANVLTF.

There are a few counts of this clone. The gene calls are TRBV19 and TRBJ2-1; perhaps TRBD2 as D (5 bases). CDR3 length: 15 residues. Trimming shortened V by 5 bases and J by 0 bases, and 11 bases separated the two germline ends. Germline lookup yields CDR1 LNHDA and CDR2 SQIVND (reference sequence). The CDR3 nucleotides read TGTGCCAGTAGTTTCTCCGGGGACTCCTACAATGAGCAGTTCTTC. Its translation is CASSFSGDSYNEQFF.

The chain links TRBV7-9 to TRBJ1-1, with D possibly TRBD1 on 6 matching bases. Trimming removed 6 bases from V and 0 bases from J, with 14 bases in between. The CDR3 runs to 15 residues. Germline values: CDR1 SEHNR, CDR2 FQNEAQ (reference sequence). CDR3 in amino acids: CASRPSTGLNTEAFF. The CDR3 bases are TGTGCCAGCAGACCTTCGACAGGTTTGAACACTGAAGCTTTCTTT.

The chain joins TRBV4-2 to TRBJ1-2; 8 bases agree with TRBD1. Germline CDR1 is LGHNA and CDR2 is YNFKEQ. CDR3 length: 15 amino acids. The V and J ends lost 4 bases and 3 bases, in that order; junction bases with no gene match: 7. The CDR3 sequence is CASSPNRGWDYGYTF. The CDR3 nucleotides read TGTGCCAGCAGCCCAAACAGGGGGTGGGACTATGGCTACACCTTC.

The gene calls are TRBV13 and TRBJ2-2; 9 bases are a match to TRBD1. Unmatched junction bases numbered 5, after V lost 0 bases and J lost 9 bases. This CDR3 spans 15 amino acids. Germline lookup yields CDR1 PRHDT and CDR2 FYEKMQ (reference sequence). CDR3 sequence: CASSLGGTGSRELFF. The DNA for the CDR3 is TGTGCCAGCAGCTTAGGCGGGACAGGGAGTCGGGAGCTGTTTTTT.

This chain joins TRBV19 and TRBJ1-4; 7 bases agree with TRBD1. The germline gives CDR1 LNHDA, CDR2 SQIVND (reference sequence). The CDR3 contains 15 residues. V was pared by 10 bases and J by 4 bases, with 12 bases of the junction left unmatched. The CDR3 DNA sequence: TGTGCCACTTCCCCGAGGACAGGCTTTAATGAAAAACTGTTTTTT. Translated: CATSPRTGFNEKLFF.

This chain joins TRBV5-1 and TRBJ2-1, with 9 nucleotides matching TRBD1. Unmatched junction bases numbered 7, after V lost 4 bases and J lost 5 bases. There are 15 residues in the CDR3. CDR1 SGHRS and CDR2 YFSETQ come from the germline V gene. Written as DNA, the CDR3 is TGCGCCAGCAGCATCAGGGACAGGGCGGACAATGAGCAGTTCTTC. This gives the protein CASSIRDRADNEQFF.

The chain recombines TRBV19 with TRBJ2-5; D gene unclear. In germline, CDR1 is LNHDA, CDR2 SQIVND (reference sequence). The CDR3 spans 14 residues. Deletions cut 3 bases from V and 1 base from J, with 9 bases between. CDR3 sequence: CASSIPSAQETQYF. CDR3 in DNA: TGTGCCAGTAGTATTCCGAGCGCCCAAGAGACCCAGTACTTC.

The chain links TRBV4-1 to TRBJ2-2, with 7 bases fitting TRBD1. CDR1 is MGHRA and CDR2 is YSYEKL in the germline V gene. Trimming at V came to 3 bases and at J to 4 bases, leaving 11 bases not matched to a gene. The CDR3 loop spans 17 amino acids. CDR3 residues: CASSQGPGQPRTGELFF. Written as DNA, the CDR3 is TGCGCCAGCAGCCAGGGACCGGGACAGCCCCGCACCGGGGAGCTGTTTTTT.

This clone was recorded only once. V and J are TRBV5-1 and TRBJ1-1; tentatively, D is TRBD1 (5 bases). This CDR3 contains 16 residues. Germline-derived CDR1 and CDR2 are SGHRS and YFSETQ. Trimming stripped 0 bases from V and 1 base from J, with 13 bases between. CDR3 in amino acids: CASSLGGSQGNTEAFF. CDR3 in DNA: TGCGCCAGCAGCTTGGGAGGTTCCCAGGGGAACACTGAAGCTTTCTTT.

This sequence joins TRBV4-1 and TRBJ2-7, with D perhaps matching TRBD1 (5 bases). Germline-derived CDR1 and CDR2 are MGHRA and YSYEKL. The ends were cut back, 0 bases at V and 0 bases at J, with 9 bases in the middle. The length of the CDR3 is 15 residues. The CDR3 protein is CASSQEYRNSYEQYF. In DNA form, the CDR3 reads TGCGCCAGCAGCCAAGAATACAGGAACTCCTACGAGCAGTACTTC.

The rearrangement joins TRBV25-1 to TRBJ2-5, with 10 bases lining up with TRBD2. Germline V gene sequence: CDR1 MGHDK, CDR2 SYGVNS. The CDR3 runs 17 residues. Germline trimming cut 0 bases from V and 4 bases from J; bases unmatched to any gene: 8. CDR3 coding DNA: TGTGCCAGCAGTGAATACCCTAGCGGGAGAGTAGTAGAGACCCAGTACTTC. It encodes CASSEYPSGRVVETQYF. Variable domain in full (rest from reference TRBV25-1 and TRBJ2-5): EADIYQTPRYLVIGTGKKITLECSQTMGHDKMYWYQQDPGMELHLIHYSYGVNSTEKGDLSSESTVSRIRTEHFPLTLESARPSHTSQYLCASSEYPSGRVVETQYFGPGTRLLVL.

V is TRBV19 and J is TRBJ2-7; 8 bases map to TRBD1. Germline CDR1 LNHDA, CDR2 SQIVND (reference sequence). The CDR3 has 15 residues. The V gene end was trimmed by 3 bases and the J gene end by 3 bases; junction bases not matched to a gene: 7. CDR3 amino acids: CASSITGGIGYEQYF. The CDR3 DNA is TGTGCCAGTAGTATTACAGGGGGAATTGGCTACGAGCAGTACTTC.

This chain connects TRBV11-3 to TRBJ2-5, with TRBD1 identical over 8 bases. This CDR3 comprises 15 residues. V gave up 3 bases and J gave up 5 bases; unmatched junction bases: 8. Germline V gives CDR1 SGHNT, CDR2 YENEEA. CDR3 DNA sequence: TGTGCCAGCAGCTTGGGCAGGGGGCGGGCGGAGACCCAGTACTTC. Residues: CASSLGRGRAETQYF. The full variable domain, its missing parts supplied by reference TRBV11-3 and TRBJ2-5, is EAGVVQSPRYKIIEKKQPVAFWCNPISGHNTLYWYLQNLGQGPELLIRYENEEAVDDSQLPKDRFSAERLKGVDSTLKIQPAELGDSAVYLCASSLGRGRAETQYFGPGTRLLVL.